Shown below are 13 T cell receptor beta chains from a single sample sequenced in a study of blood T cell repertoires in COVID-19. Method: immunoSEQ multiplex PCR; TCRdb's copy keeps in-frame clones and lacks some. The table has approximately 150,000 clones, 88% seen once. The sequencing input was peripheral blood. The receptors originated from a man between 65 and 85 years old with acute or convalescent COVID-19.

This chain uses TRBV28 with TRBJ2-4; 9 nucleotides line up with TRBD1. Germline-derived CDR1 and CDR2 are MDHEN and SYDVKM. This CDR3 is 13 amino acids long. Trimming removed 6 bases from V and 3 bases from J; junction bases left unmatched: 0. The CDR3 DNA reads TGTGCCAGCAGGGGACAGGGCAAAAACATTCAGTACTTC. It codes for CASRGQGKNIQYF.

The chain is built from TRBV12-3 or TRBV12-4 and TRBJ2-3; no reliable D call. The CDR3 runs 11 residues. Trimming took off 5 bases at V and 7 bases at J, with 7 bases between the two ends. The CDR3 loop is CASSLTYTQYF. The CDR3 DNA follows: TGTGCCAGCAGTCTGACATATACGCAGTATTTT.

V usage is TRBV6-5 and J usage is TRBJ2-7, with D possibly matching TRBD1 (6 bases). The CDR3 has 14 amino acids. CDR1 is MNHEY, CDR2 SVGAGI, per germline. V was shortened by 4 bases and J by 2 bases, with 12 bases between the two germline ends. CDR3 region: CASSFSGVPYEQYF. The DNA of the CDR3 is TGTGCCAGCAGTTTTTCAGGGGTCCCCTACGAGCAGTACTTC.

The chain is built from TRBV12-3 or TRBV12-4 and TRBJ1-3; D remains unclear. With 8 bases removed from V and 0 bases from J, the gap between germline ends came to 5 bases. This CDR3 contains 12 residues. CDR3 in amino acids: CASESSGNTIYF. CDR3 in DNA: TGTGCCAGCGAGAGCTCTGGAAACACCATATATTTT.

This chain uses TRBV19 with TRBJ1-5; D not resolved. This CDR3 has 13 residues. The V gene lost 4 bases and the J gene lost 4 bases, with 8 bases spanning the gap. CDR1 LNHDA and CDR2 SQIVND come from the germline V gene (reference sequence). CDR3 nucleotides: TGTGCCAGTAGTACCCAGGTTAATCAGCCCCAGCATTTT. The encoded protein is CASSTQVNQPQHF.

This chain connects TRBV15 to TRBJ2-5; D may be TRBD2 (7 bases). V gave up 5 bases and J gave up 2 bases, with 15 bases separating them. This CDR3 comprises 15 residues. The germline CDR1 and CDR2 sequences are LNHNV and YYDKDF (reference sequence). The CDR3 loop is CATSPRGGGQETQYF. Written as DNA, the CDR3 is TGTGCCACCAGCCCCCGGGGAGGGGGACAAGAGACCCAGTACTTC.

The rearrangement joins TRBV5-1 to TRBJ2-1; D is uncertain. The CDR3 loop spans 15 amino acids. Germline CDR1 SGHRS, CDR2 YFSETQ. The germline V and J ends were trimmed by 1 base and 0 bases, with 8 bases remaining between them. The CDR3 reads CASSLFASSYNEQFF. In DNA form, the CDR3 reads TGCGCCAGCAGCTTGTTCGCGAGCTCCTACAATGAGCAGTTCTTC. The whole variable domain, remainder taken from reference TRBV5-1 and TRBJ2-1, is KAGVTQTPRYLIKTRGQQVTLSCSPISGHRSVSWYQQTPGQGLQFLFEYFSETQRNKGNFPGRFSGRQFSNSRSEMNVSTLELGDSALYLCASSLFASSYNEQFFGPGTRLTVL.

The rearrangement joins TRBV18 to TRBJ2-6; the match to TRBD1 covers 9 bases. The V gene's germline CDR1 is KGHSH and CDR2 LQKENI. This CDR3 region has 16 residues. The J segment lost 4 bases and the V segment lost 3 bases, leaving 4 bases of the junction unmatched. The CDR3 loop is CASSPGQGSGANVLTF. CDR3 nucleotide sequence: TGTGCCAGCTCACCGGGACAGGGCTCCGGGGCCAACGTCCTGACTTTC.

The chain is built from TRBV11-2 and TRBJ2-5; D is uncertain. V lost 3 bases to trimming and J lost 4 bases, with 6 bases between them. The CDR3 is 12 amino acids. Germline CDR1 and CDR2: SGHAT and FQNNGV. The CDR3 loop reads CASSFTGETQYF. CDR3 nucleotide sequence: TGTGCCAGCAGCTTTACTGGAGAGACCCAGTACTTC. The full variable domain, its missing parts supplied by reference TRBV11-2 and TRBJ2-5, is EAGVAQSPRYKIIEKRQSVAFWCNPISGHATLYWYQQILGQGPKLLIQFQNNGVVDDSQLPKDRFSAERLKGVDSTLKIQPAKLEDSAVYLCASSFTGETQYFGPGTRLLVL.

The rearrangement uses TRBV6-4 and TRBJ1-5, with TRBD1 identical over 9 bases. CDR1 and CDR2 from the germline V gene are MRHNA and SNTAGT. Trimming cost V 0 bases and J 7 bases; bases outside gene matches: 13. The CDR3 has 18 amino acids. Here the CDR3 DNA reads TGTGCCAGCAGTGACTCAGGCCGGGGACAGGGAAGGGGACAGCCCCAGCATTTT. It specifies CASSDSGRGQGRGQPQHF.

V gene TRBV3-1 (or the pseudogene TRBV3-2) combines with J gene TRBJ1-1; 9 positions agree with TRBD1. CDR3 length: 18 amino acids. Germline V gene sequence: CDR1 LGHDT, CDR2 YNNKEL (reference sequence). V lost 2 bases, J lost 1 base, and 11 bases stayed unmatched. This CDR3 is CASSQPRDRASRNTEAFF. For the CDR3, the DNA is TGTGCCAGCAGCCAACCTAGGGACAGGGCTTCGCGGAACACTGAAGCTTTCTTT.

The rearrangement joins TRBV9 to TRBJ2-7; 8 bases match TRBD2. V trimming: 3 bases; J trimming: 6 bases; junction bases outside the gene matches: 14. CDR1 SGDLS and CDR2 YYNGEE come from the germline V gene. The CDR3 spans 16 residues. Here the CDR3 reads CASSASGASGYREQYF. The CDR3 coding sequence is TGTGCCAGCAGCGCCTCTGGGGCTAGCGGGTACCGCGAGCAGTACTTC.

The V and J genes are TRBV7-2 and TRBJ2-6, with 10 bases that match TRBD1. This CDR3 is 18 amino acids long. CDR1 and CDR2 from the germline V gene are SGHTA and FQGNSA. V lost 2 bases, J lost 1 base, and 5 bases stayed unmatched. CDR3 DNA: TGTGCCAGCAGCTTACGTCGGACAGGGGGTTCTGGGGCCAACGTCCTGACTTTC. The encoded protein is CASSLRRTGGSGANVLTF.